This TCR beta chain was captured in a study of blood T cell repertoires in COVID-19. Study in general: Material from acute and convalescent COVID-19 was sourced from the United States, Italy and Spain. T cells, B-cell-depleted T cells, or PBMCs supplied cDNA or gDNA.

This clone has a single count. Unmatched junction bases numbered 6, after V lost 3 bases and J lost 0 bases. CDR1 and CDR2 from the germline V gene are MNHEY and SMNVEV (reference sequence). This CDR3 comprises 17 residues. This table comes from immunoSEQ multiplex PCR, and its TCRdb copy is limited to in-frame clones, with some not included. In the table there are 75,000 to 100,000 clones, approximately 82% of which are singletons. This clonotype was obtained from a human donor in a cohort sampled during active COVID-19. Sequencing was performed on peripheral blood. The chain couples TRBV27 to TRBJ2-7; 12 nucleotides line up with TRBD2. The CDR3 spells CASSLLAGGRSSYEQYF. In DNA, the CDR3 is TGTGCCAGCAGTTTGCTAGCGGGGGGGCGGAGCTCCTACGAGCAGTACTTC.